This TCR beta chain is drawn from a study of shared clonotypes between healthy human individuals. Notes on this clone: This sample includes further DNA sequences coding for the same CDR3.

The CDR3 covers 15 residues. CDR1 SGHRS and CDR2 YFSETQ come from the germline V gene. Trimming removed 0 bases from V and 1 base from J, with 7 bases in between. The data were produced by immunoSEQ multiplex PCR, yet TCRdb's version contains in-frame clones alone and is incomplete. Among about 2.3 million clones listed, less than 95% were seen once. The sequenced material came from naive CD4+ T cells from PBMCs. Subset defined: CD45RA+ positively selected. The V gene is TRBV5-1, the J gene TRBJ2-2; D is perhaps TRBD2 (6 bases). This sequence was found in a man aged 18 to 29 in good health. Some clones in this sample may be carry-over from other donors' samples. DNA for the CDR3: TGCGCCAGCAGCTTGGAGGGACTGAACACCGGGGAGCTGTTTTTT. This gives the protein CASSLEGLNTGELFF.